This TCR beta chain was sequenced during a study of Graves' ophthalmopathy and Graves' hyperthyroidism. Study-level information: Hyperthyroidism counted as stable given no ophthalmopathy within 18 months of follow-up.

Study-wide findings and caveats: Ophthalmopathy was separated from stable hyperthyroidism by a 13-signature model with 85% to 90% sensitivity and around 81% specificity.

The germline V gene encodes CDR1 SGHTA and CDR2 FQGNSA. The CDR3 has 15 residues. V gave up 2 bases and J gave up 4 bases; unmatched junction bases: 6. Newly diagnosed, the hyperthyroidism patients had under 2 months' duration and were aged 18 to 65. This clonotype appeared many times. The antigen is unknown. The TCR beta CDR3 regions underwent amplification from RNA transcripts. The first-round RT-PCR employed HTBI primers together with the Qiagen OneStep RT-PCR kit. A multiplex PCR was then performed as the second round. TCRdb redid the calling of the multiplex PCR reads with MiXCR, one entry per CDR3 protein. The table has roughly 1.1 million distinct CDR3 sequences, about two fifths seen once; the top ten hold roughly 10%.

This receptor was taken from an adult man with Graves' hyperthyroidism. The chain couples TRBV7-2 to TRBJ2-5; 8 bases are a match to TRBD2. Sequencing was done on a sample of peripheral blood or thyroid tissue (not recorded which). CDR3: CASSLRGGGGETQYF. CDR3 coding DNA: TGTGCCAGCAGCTTACGGGGGGGTGGCGGAGAGACCCAGTACTTC.